This TCR beta chain comes out of a study of beta chain features in type 1 diabetes. Every bit of the isolated RNA underwent reverse transcription, so sequencing read expressed TCRB transcripts. The repertoire was sequenced with immunoSEQ multiplex PCR; TCRdb's copy has only in-frame clones and lacks some. This table holds roughly 300,000 clones, less than 9.5% found once. The CDR3 runs 13 residues. The germline V and J ends were trimmed by 3 bases and 5 bases, with 10 bases remaining between them. CDR1 MDHEN and CDR2 SYDVKM come from the germline V gene. Study-wide results and caveats: Using cDNA template may skew counts toward highly expressing activated cells. PCR might pick shorter templates more often, in the same way for patients and controls. TCRB CDR3 length was moderately but significantly reduced in all four CD4+ subsets of Type 1 diabetes patients. In type 1 diabetes patients, VDJ junctions had fewer insertions; deletions at these junctions were more frequent.

Notes on this clone: Its specificity is not known.

V and J are TRBV28 and TRBJ2-5; D is ambiguous. This TCR derives from a woman in her late teens or twenties in good health. The sequenced sample was central memory CD4+ T cells from blood. DNA of the CDR3: TGTGCCAGCAGTTTGATAAGCAGGGAGACCCAGTACTTC. It translates to CASSLISRETQYF.